Only a few counts were recorded for the clone carrying this T cell receptor (beta chain). What it binds is not known. The sample belongs to a study of T-cell memory formation after mild COVID-19. Study overall: TCR clusters were largely donor specific. Study results and caveats: The main location of contracting CD4+ clones was CM and EM, and that of contracting CD8+ clones was EMRA. Clones contracting across day 15 to 85 had a balanced CD4/CD8 profile; later expanding clones leaned CD4+. That cross-reactive memory joined was suggested by some responding clones appearing in pre-infection memory.

TCRdb itself ran the 5' RACE reads through MiXCR, one entry per CDR3 protein. The data show 450,000 or so distinct CDR3 sequences, with around a quarter seen just once and 12% held by the top ten. V was shortened by 2 bases and J by 3 bases, with 15 bases between the two germline ends. The CDR3 is 15 residues long. CDR1 and CDR2 (germline): GTSNPN, SVGIG (reference sequence). This chain uses TRBV30 with TRBJ2-3; maybe TRBD1 (5 bases). The specimen was PBMCs or a T cell subset sorted from them (not recorded which). The sequence was collected from an adult woman who had mild COVID-19 (a few samples of this study predate the infection). Cell type and time point are not known. The chain's CDR3 is CAWSRQGRLTDTQYF. The DNA for the CDR3 is TGTGCCTGGAGTCGCCAGGGTCGGTTAACAGATACGCAGTATTTT.